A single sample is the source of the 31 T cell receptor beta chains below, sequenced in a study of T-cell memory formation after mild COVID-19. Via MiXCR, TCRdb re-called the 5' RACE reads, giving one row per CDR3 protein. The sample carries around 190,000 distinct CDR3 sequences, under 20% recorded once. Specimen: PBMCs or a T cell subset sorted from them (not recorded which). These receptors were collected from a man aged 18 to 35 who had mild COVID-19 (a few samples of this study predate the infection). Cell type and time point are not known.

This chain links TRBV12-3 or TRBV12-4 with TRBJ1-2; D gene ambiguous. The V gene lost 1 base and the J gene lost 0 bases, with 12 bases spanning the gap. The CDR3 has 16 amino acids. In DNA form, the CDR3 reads TGTGCCAGCAGTTTAGTATCTCGGGCAGCTAACTATGGCTACACCTTC. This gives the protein CASSLVSRAANYGYTF.

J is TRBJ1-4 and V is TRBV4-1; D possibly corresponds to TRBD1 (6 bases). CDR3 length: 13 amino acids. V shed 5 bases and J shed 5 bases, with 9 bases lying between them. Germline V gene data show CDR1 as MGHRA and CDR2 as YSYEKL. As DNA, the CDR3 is TGCGCCAGCAGCTTACAGGGAAATGAAAAACTGTTTTTT. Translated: CASSLQGNEKLFF.

The CDR3 DNA reads as TGTGCCAGCGGAAACAACTATGGCTACACCTTC. Translating it yields CASGNNYGYTF. V is TRBV28 and J is TRBJ1-2; D is undetermined. The CDR3 contains 11 residues. Germline-derived CDR1 and CDR2 are MDHEN and SYDVKM. Trimming removed 8 bases from V and 2 bases from J, with 6 bases in between.

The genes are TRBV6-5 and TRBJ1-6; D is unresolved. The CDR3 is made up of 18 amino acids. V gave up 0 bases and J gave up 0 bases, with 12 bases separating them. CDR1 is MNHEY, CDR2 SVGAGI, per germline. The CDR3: CASSYSLKVGSYNSPLHF. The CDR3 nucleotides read TGTGCCAGCAGTTACTCGCTGAAAGTTGGCTCCTATAATTCACCCCTCCACTTT.

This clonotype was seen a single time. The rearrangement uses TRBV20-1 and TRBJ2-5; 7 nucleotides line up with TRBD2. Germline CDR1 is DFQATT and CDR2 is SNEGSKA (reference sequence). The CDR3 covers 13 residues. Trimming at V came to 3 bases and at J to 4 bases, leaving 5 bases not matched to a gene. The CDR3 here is CSASGGSSETQYF. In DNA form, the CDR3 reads TGCAGTGCTAGCGGGGGGTCTTCAGAGACCCAGTACTTC.

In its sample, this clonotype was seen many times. The chain's CDR3 is CASSLEWQGNIQYF. CDR3 in DNA: TGTGCCAGCAGCTTAGAGTGGCAGGGAAACATTCAGTACTTC. The J gene is TRBJ2-4, the V gene TRBV7-2, with D maybe TRBD1 (5 bases). V dropped 1 base and J dropped 6 bases, with 10 bases sitting between them. This CDR3 region has 14 residues. CDR1 is SGHTA and CDR2 is FQGNSA in the germline V gene. The variable domain in full, completed from reference TRBV7-2 and TRBJ2-4, reads GAGVSQSPSNKVTEKGKDVELRCDPISGHTALYWYRQSLGQGLEFLIYFQGNSAPDKSGLPSDRFSAERTGGSVSTLTIQRTQQEDSAVYLCASSLEWQGNIQYFGAGTRLSVL.

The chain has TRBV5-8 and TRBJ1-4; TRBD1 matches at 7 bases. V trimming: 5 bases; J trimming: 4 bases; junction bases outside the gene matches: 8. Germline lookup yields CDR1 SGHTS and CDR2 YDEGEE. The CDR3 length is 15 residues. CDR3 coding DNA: TGTGCCAGCAGACGGGGGACAGTGATTAATGAAAAACTGTTTTTT. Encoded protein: CASRRGTVINEKLFF. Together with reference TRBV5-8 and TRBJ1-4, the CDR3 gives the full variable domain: EAGVTQSPTHLIKTRGQQATLRCSPISGHTSVYWYQQALGLGLQFLLWYDEGEERNRGNFPPRFSGRQFPNYSSELNVNALELEDSALYLCASRRGTVINEKLFFGSGTQLSVL.

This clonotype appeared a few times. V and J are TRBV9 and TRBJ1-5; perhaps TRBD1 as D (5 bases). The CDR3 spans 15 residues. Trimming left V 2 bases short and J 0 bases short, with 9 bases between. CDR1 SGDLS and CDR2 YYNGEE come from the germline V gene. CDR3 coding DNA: TGTGCCAGCAGCGTTACGGGGCATAGCAATCAGCCCCAGCATTTT. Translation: CASSVTGHSNQPQHF.

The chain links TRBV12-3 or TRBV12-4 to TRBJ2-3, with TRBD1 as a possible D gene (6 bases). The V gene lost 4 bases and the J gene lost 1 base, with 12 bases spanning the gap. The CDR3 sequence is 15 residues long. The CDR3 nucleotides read TGTGCCAGCAGTTCAACGGGACACCGCACAGATACGCAGTATTTT. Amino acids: CASSSTGHRTDTQYF.

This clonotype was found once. The CDR3 nucleotides are TGTGCCAGCAGCTTAGGCCAATTTTCACCCCTCCACTTT. Residues: CASSLGQFSPLHF. The chain has TRBV11-2 and TRBJ1-6; D unresolved. The CDR3 covers 13 residues. Between the trimmed V and J ends, which lost 1 base and 9 bases, there was a span of 7 bases. Germline assignment: CDR1 SGHAT and CDR2 FQNNGV.

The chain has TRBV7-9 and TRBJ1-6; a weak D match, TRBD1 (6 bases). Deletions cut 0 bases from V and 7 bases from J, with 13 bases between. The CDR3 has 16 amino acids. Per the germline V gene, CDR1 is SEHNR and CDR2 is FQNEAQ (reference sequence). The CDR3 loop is CASSLAQTGANSPLHF. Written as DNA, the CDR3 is TGTGCCAGCAGCTTAGCCCAGACAGGAGCCAATTCACCCCTCCACTTT.

The CDR3 sequence: CSVNRAGEYGYTF. CDR3 nucleotide sequence: TGCAGCGTGAACAGGGCTGGGGAATATGGCTACACCTTC. This chain connects TRBV29-1 to TRBJ1-2; tentative D call: TRBD1 (6 bases). V was clipped by 6 bases and J by 5 bases, with 16 bases between them. CDR1 is SQVTM, CDR2 ANQGSEA, per germline. The CDR3 runs 13 residues.

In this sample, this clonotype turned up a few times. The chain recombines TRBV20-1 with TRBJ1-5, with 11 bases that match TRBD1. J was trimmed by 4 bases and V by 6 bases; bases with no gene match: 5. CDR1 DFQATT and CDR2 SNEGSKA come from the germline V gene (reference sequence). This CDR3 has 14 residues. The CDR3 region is CSARTGGTNQPQHF. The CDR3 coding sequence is TGCAGTGCAAGGACAGGGGGCACTAATCAGCCCCAGCATTTT.

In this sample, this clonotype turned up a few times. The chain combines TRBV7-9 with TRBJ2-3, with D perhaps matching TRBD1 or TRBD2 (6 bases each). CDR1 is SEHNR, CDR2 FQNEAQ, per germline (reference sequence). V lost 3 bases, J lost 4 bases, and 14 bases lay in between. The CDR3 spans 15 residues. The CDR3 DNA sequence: TGTGCCAGCAGCTTTTGGGCAGGGGAGGCAGATACGCAGTATTTT. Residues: CASSFWAGEADTQYF.

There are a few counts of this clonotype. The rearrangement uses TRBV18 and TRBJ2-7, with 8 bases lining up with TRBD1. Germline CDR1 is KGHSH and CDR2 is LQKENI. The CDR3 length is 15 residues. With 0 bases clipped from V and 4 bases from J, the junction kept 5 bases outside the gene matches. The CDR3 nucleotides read TGTGCCAGCTCACCACCGGGGACAGGAGTTTACGAGCAGTACTTC. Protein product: CASSPPGTGVYEQYF.

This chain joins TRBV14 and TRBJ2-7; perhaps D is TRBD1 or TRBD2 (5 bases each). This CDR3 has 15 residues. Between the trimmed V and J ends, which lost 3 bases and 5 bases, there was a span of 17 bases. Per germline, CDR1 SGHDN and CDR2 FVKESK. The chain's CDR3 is CASSHLGTGRDEQYF. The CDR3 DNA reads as TGTGCCAGCAGCCACCTAGGGACGGGCAGGGACGAGCAGTACTTC.

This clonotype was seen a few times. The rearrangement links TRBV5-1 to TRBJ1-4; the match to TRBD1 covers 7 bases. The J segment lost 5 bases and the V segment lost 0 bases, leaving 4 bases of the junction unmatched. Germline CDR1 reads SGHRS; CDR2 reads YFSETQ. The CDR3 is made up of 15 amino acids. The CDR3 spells CASSLGPGGNEKLFF. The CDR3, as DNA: TGCGCCAGCAGCTTGGGCCCAGGGGGGAATGAAAAACTGTTTTTT.

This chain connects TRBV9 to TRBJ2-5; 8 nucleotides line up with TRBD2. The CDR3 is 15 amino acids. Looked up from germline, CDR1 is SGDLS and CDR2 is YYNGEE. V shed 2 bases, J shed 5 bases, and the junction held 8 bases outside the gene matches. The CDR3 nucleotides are TGTGCCAGCAGCGTCGGGACTAGTAGGGCGGAGACCCAGTACTTC. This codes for CASSVGTSRAETQYF.

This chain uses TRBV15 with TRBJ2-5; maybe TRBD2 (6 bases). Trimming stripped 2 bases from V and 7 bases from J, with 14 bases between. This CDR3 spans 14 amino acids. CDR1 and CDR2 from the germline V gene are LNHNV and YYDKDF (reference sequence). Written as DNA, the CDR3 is TGTGCCACCAGCAGAATTGGGGCCGGGGGGACCCAGTACTTC. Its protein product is CATSRIGAGGTQYF.

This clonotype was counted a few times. The DNA of the CDR3 is TGTGCCAGCAGTTACCTTGGGGCTCCTCAGACTGAAGCTTTCTTT. Translated, it gives CASSYLGAPQTEAFF. The V gene is TRBV6-2 or TRBV6-3, the J gene TRBJ1-1; a possible D gene is TRBD1 (5 bases). Trimming removed 2 bases at V and 5 bases at J, with 15 bases between. Per germline, CDR1 MNHEY and CDR2 SVGEGT. The CDR3 has 15 residues.

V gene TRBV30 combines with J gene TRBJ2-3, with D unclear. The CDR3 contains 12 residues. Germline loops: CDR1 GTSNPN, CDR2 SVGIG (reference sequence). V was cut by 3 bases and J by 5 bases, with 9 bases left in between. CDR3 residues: CAWSTGRDTQYF. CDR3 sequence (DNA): TGTGCCTGGAGCACCGGGCGAGATACGCAGTATTTT.

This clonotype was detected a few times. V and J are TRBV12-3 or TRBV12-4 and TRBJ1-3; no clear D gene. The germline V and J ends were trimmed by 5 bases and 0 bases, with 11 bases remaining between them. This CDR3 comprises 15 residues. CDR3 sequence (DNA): TGTGCCAGCAGTCATCTCGAGAACTCTGGAAACACCATATATTTT. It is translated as CASSHLENSGNTIYF.

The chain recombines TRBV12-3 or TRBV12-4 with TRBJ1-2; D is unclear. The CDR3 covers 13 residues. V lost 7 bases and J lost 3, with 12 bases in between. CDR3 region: CASTLARYYGYTF. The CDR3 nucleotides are TGTGCCAGCACCCTCGCGAGGTACTATGGCTACACCTTC.

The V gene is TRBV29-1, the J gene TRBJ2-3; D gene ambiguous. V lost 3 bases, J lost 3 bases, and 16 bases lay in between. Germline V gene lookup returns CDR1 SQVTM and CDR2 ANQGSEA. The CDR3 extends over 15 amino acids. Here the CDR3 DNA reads TGCAGCGTTGATCGTCAAACCACGAGGACAGATACGCAGTATTTT. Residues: CSVDRQTTRTDTQYF.

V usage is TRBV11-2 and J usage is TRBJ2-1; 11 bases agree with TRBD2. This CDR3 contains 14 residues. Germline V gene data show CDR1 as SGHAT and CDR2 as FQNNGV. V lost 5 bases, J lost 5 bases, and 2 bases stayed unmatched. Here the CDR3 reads CASSLTSGDNEQFF. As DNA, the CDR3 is TGTGCCAGCAGCCTGACTAGCGGGGACAATGAGCAGTTCTTC.

The CDR3 nucleotides are TGCGCCAGCAGCCCAGCCCCGGGCGGGGAGCTGTTTTTT. Its translation: CASSPAPGGELFF. V usage is TRBV5-1 and J usage is TRBJ2-2; D unresolved. Germline-derived CDR1 and CDR2 are SGHRS and YFSETQ. Trimming took 4 bases from V and 7 from J, leaving 11 bases between them. The CDR3 contains 13 residues.

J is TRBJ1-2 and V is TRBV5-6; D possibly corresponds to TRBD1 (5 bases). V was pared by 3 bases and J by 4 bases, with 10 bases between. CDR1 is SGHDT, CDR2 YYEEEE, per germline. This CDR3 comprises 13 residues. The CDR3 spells CASSWGGAYGYTF. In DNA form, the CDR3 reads TGTGCCAGCAGCTGGGGCGGGGCCTATGGCTACACCTTC.

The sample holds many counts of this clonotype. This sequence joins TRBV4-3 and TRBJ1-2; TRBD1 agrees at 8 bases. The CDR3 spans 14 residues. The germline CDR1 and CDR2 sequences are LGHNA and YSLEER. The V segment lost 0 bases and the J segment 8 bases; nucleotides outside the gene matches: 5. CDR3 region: CASSQEAGTGGYTF. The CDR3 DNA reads TGCGCCAGCAGCCAAGAGGCCGGGACAGGAGGCTACACCTTC.

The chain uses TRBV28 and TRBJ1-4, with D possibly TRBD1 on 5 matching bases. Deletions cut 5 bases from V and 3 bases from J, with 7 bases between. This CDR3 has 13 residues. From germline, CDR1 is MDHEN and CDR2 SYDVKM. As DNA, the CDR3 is TGTGCCAGCAGTGGAGGGGCTAATGAAAAACTGTTTTTT. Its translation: CASSGGANEKLFF.

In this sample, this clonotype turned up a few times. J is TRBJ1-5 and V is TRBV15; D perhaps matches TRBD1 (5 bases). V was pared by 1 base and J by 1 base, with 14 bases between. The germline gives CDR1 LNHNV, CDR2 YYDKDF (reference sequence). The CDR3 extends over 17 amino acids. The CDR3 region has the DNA TGTGCCACCAGCAGAGTGTATTTAGGGGCCAGCAATCAGCCCCAGCATTTT. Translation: CATSRVYLGASNQPQHF.

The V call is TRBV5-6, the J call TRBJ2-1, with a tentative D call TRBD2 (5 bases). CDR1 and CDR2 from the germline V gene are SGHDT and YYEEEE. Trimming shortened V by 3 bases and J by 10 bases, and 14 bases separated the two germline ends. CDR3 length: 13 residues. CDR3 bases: TGTGCCAGCAGCTCCACCGGCCCGGGGGAGCAGTTCTTC. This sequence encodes CASSSTGPGEQFF.